What follows are 18 T cell receptor beta chains derived from one specimen sequenced in a study of molecular identifiers for immune sequencing clone quantification (dated by TCRdb to between 2018 and 2020). Library preparation was by PCR. Data came from an Illumina HiSeq 4000. TCRdb's own reprocessing of the public reads used fastp at Q25 and MiXCR and kept productive beta chains. Duplicate CDR3 protein sequences are folded into a single record with the most common DNA and genes. The sample table contains 70,000 to 90,000 distinct CDR3 sequences; only one count was recorded for around a fifth of them. The ten largest clones capture more than 1% of the sample. The sample taken for sequencing was naive CD8+ T cells from blood, with Jurkat cell RNA spiked in. The cell subset or site tag for this specimen amounts to: FACS-sorted CD8+CD4-CCR7+CD45RA+ naive T cells. These receptors were obtained from a human donor in good health. Some libraries in this study had Jurkat cell RNA spiked in.

This clonotype was found many times. The V and J genes are TRBV5-6 and TRBJ2-3; 9 positions match TRBD1. This CDR3 spans 14 amino acids. Germline V CDR1 and CDR2: SGHDT, YYEEEE. The V and J ends lost 2 bases and 4 bases, in that order; junction bases with no gene match: 2. CDR3 nucleotide sequence: TGTGCCAGCAGCTTTGGGACAGGGTCAGATACGCAGTATTTT. Translated, it gives CASSFGTGSDTQYF.

The genes are TRBV19 and TRBJ2-3, with 10 bases lining up with TRBD1. Germline CDR1 and CDR2: LNHDA and SQIVND (reference sequence). Unmatched junction bases numbered 6, after V lost 5 bases and J lost 1 base. CDR3 length: 16 residues. Here the CDR3 reads CASSPTGGRGTDTQYF. DNA of the CDR3: TGTGCCAGTAGTCCGACAGGGGGCCGGGGCACAGATACGCAGTATTTT. Full variable domain (remainder filled in from reference TRBV19 and TRBJ2-3): DGGITQSPKYLFRKEGQNVTLSCEQNLNHDAMYWYRQDPGQGLRLIYYSQIVNDFQKGDIAEGYSVSREKKESFPLTVTSAQKNPTAFYLCASSPTGGRGTDTQYFGPGTRLTVL.

This clonotype was seen repeatedly, ten times or more. The chain carries TRBV7-2 and TRBJ2-1; 11 bases fit TRBD1. The ends lost 5 bases at V and 4 bases at J; junction bases unmatched: 4. The CDR3 contains 15 residues. CDR1 SGHTA and CDR2 FQGNSA come from the germline V gene. CDR3 nucleotide sequence: TGTGCCAGCAGCCCGGGACAGGGGGGGTACAATGAGCAGTTCTTC. Translating it yields CASSPGQGGYNEQFF.

This clonotype has at least ten counts. The chain recombines TRBV27 with TRBJ2-7; 9 bases fit TRBD1. Germline V gives CDR1 MNHEY, CDR2 SMNVEV (reference sequence). The CDR3 is 15 residues long. Unmatched junction bases numbered 5, after V lost 2 bases and J lost 3 bases. For the CDR3, the DNA is TGTGCCAGCAGTTTAACCGGGACAGGGAGCTACGAGCAGTACTTC. It yields the protein CASSLTGTGSYEQYF.

Worth noting for this clonotype: A single base separates this from a much larger clone, so it may be a read error. The chain joins TRBV7-9 to TRBJ2-7; D might be TRBD1 or TRBD2, each matching 5 bases. Per the germline V gene, CDR1 is SEHNR and CDR2 is FQNEAQ (reference sequence). The CDR3 is 16 amino acids. The V end lost 8 bases, the J end lost 0 bases, and 20 bases lay between the germline ends. In DNA form, the CDR3 reads TGTGCCAGCGTCCACACCGGGGCCCGGGGCTCCTACGAGCAGTACTTC. Translation gives CASVHTGARGSYEQYF.

This clonotype was recorded many times. The chain carries TRBV9 and TRBJ1-2, with a weak D call TRBD1 (5 bases). The CDR3 is made up of 12 amino acids. Germline CDR1 is SGDLS and CDR2 is YYNGEE. V dropped 3 bases and J dropped 7 bases, with 10 bases sitting between them. The CDR3 DNA follows: TGTGCCAGCAGCGGACAGCCCGCTGGCTACACCTTC. Amino acid sequence: CASSGQPAGYTF.

This clonotype was seen repeatedly, ten times or more. The V call is TRBV4-1, the J call TRBJ1-6; TRBD1 matches 9 bases. Germline assignment: CDR1 MGHRA and CDR2 YSYEKL. J gave up 9 bases and V 1 base, and 4 bases lay outside the gene matches. This CDR3 comprises 15 residues. The CDR3 DNA is TGCGCCAGCAGCCAAGTGGGACAGGGATCTTCACCCCTCCACTTT. It is translated as CASSQVGQGSSPLHF.

This clonotype occurred once. The germline gene is not matched at one end of the junction; a read error may be the cause. CDR3 coding DNA: TGTGCCAGCAGCTCAGGGGAGTCCTACGAGCAGCACTTC. This translates into CASSSGESYEQHF. This chain joins TRBV27 and TRBJ2-7; D is possibly TRBD1 (6 bases). This CDR3 region has 13 residues. CDR1 is MNHEY and CDR2 is SMNVEV in the germline V gene (reference sequence).

This clonotype was counted at least ten times. The chain carries TRBV20-1 and TRBJ1-2; D gene ambiguous. V gave up 3 bases and J gave up 3 bases, with 5 bases separating them. The CDR3 runs 11 residues. Looked up from germline, CDR1 is DFQATT and CDR2 is SNEGSKA (reference sequence). The CDR3 DNA follows: TGCAGTGCTAGTATTGACTATGGCTACACCTTC. Translating gives CSASIDYGYTF.

In the case of this clonotype: This may be a read error: a much more frequent sequence differs by one nucleotide. DNA for the CDR3: TGTGCCAGCAGCTCAGTCGGTGACGAGCAGTACTTC. Its protein is CASSSVGDEQYF. The chain has TRBV7-2 and TRBJ2-7; no firm D call. The CDR3 is 12 residues long. The germline V gene has CDR1 SGHTA and CDR2 FQGNSA. V was shortened by 4 bases and J by 5 bases, with 9 bases between the two germline ends.

This clonotype was counted ten times or more. The chain carries TRBV7-2 and TRBJ2-7; TRBD1 agrees at 9 bases. The CDR3 runs to 15 residues. Germline values: CDR1 SGHTA, CDR2 FQGNSA. The V gene end was trimmed by 5 bases and the J gene end by 3 bases; junction bases not matched to a gene: 8. CDR3 nucleotides: TGTGCCAGCAGCCCCGGGGACAGGGTCCGCTACGAGCAGTACTTC. Its protein is CASSPGDRVRYEQYF.

To note about this clonotype: It may be a read error: a sequence one base away is much more abundant. This sequence joins TRBV9 and TRBJ2-2, with D maybe TRBD2 (6 bases). CDR1 is SGDLS and CDR2 is YYNGEE in the germline V gene. CDR3 length: 15 residues. The V gene lost 0 bases and the J gene lost 6 bases, with 12 bases spanning the gap. For the CDR3, the DNA is TGTGCCAGCAGCGTAGTCGGGAGTCACTCCGGGGAGCTGTTTTTT. This sequence encodes CASSVVGSHSGELFF.

With respect to this clonotype: The junction departs from germline at one end; a sequencing error may be responsible. V usage is TRBV5-6 and J usage is TRBJ2-7; D unresolved. Germline CDR1 SGHDT, CDR2 YYEEEE. This CDR3 has 11 amino acids. CDR3 residues: CASSFGYGQYF. Written as DNA, the CDR3 is TGTGCCAGCAGCTTTGGGTACGGGCAGTACTTC. Supplemented by reference TRBV5-6 and TRBJ2-7, the full variable domain reads DAGVTQSPTHLIKTRGQQVTLRCSPKSGHDTVSWYQQALGQGPQFIFQYYEEEERQRGNFPDRFSGHQFPNYSSELNVNALLLGDSALYLCASSFGYGQYFGPGTRLTVT.

Many counts were recorded for this clonotype. The chain couples TRBV5-1 to TRBJ2-1, with unresolved D. The germline CDR1 and CDR2 sequences are SGHRS and YFSETQ. Deletions cut 5 bases from V and 2 bases from J, with 2 bases between. The CDR3 covers 11 residues. CDR3 nucleotides: TGCGCCAGCAGGCCCTACAATGAGCAGTTCTTC. Its protein product is CASRPYNEQFF.

On this clonotype itself: A much larger clone lies a single base off, so this may be a read error. This rearrangement joins TRBV19 to TRBJ2-3, with 7 bases identical to TRBD2. The CDR3 length is 15 residues. The germline gives CDR1 LNHDA, CDR2 SQIVND (reference sequence). The DNA of the CDR3 is TGTGCCAGTGGTATAGTGCGGGAGAGCACAGATACGCAGTATTTT. Amino acid sequence: CASGIVRESTDTQYF.

This clonotype was seen ten or more times. The J gene is TRBJ2-7, the V gene TRBV25-1, with a weak D call TRBD1 (6 bases). Germline CDR1 and CDR2: MGHDK and SYGVNS. V gave up 4 bases and J gave up 0 bases, with 22 bases separating them. CDR3 length equals 18 residues. CDR3 region: CASSAIPSWDTSSYEQYF. The DNA for the CDR3 is TGTGCCAGCAGTGCTATTCCCAGCTGGGACACCAGCTCCTACGAGCAGTACTTC.

This clonotype was detected only a few times. The gene calls are TRBV19 and TRBJ2-7; D perhaps matches TRBD2 (5 bases). Germline V lookup: CDR1 LNHDA, CDR2 SQIVND (reference sequence). V was pared by 5 bases and J by 2 bases, with 13 bases between. The CDR3 has 14 amino acids. CDR3 residues: CASSPTTGTYEQYF. The DNA of the CDR3 is TGTGCCAGTAGTCCGACGACGGGAACCTACGAGCAGTACTTC. Using reference TRBV19 and TRBJ2-7 for the parts outside the CDR3, the full variable domain is DGGITQSPKYLFRKEGQNVTLSCEQNLNHDAMYWYRQDPGQGLRLIYYSQIVNDFQKGDIAEGYSVSREKKESFPLTVTSAQKNPTAFYLCASSPTTGTYEQYFGPGTRLTVT.

The chain links TRBV11-2 to TRBJ1-1; a possible D gene is TRBD1 (5 bases). The CDR3 has 15 residues. The V gene's germline CDR1 is SGHAT and CDR2 FQNNGV. The V and J ends lost 4 bases and 1 base respectively, with 13 bases between them. The CDR3 protein is CASSSRTNRNTEAFF. The CDR3 region has the DNA TGTGCCAGCAGCTCCAGGACAAACCGGAACACTGAAGCTTTCTTT.